These T cell receptor beta chains were read from a single sample in a study of control samples from healthy donors and cancer patients. The repertoire was sequenced with immunoSEQ multiplex PCR; TCRdb's copy has only in-frame clones and lacks some. Among some 140,000 clones, 92% were seen once, and the ten largest hold roughly 12%. Sequencing was done on a sample of blood. Source of these receptors: a man in his thirties or forties in good health. Both conserved end residues are part of each CDR3. The order of the fields is V gene, D gene, J gene, clone size, CDR3 protein, CDR3 DNA. A D gene is named only where the DNA matches it firmly. A clone size is listed for some rows: how often the clone was seen (once, few, many), or a class if it is expanded.

>TRBV7-2|NA|TRBJ2-2|NA
CASSLGEVANTGELFF
TGTGCCAGCAGCTTAGGAGAAGTCGCGAACACCGGGGAGCTGTTTTTT
>TRBV10-3|NA|TRBJ1-2|once
CAISENLNRGESANYGYTF
TGTGCCATCAGTGAGAATCTTAACCGAGGGGAAAGCGCTAACTATGGCTACACCTTC
>TRBV28|TRBD1|TRBJ1-6|NA
CASSSQGHNSPLHF
TGTGCCAGCAGTTCACAGGGGCATAATTCACCCCTCCACTTT
>TRBV5-5|NA|TRBJ2-7|NA
CASSWGTVEQYF
TGTGCCAGCAGCTGGGGGACGGTCGAGCAGTACTTC
>TRBV11-3|NA|TRBJ2-1|NA
CASSSLLVGEQFF
TGTGCCAGCAGCTCCCTACTAGTTGGCGAGCAGTTCTTC
>TRBV6-5|TRBD1|TRBJ1-1|NA
CASHRGLNTEAFF
TGTGCCAGCCACAGGGGGCTTAACACTGAAGCTTTCTTT
>TRBV7-2|NA|TRBJ1-4|NA
CASSLFSGFTNEKLFF
TGTGCCAGCAGCTTATTTTCCGGGTTCACTAATGAAAAACTGTTTTTT
>TRBV11-3|NA|TRBJ1-1|NA
CASSPIQGQGTEAFF
TGTGCCAGCAGCCCCATTCAGGGCCAGGGCACTGAAGCTTTCTTT
>TRBV2|NA|TRBJ2-5|NA
CASSEDQGAKETQYF
TGTGCCAGCAGTGAAGACCAAGGAGCTAAAGAGACCCAGTACTTC
>TRBV5-6|TRBD1|TRBJ1-1|NA
CASSLGGRAGGMGTEAFF
TGTGCCAGCAGCTTGGGTGGAAGAGCAGGGGGAATGGGCACTGAAGCTTTCTTT
>TRBV30|TRBD2|TRBJ2-3|NA
CAWSSPLAGGGRTQYF
TGTGCCTGGAGTTCGCCTCTAGCGGGAGGCGGAAGGACGCAGTATTTT
>TRBV7-8|NA|TRBJ1-3|NA
CASSLNTGGTIYF
TGTGCCAGCAGCTTAAACACCGGGGGCACCATATATTTT
>TRBV20-1|TRBD2|TRBJ2-7|NA
CSASLPAGAHEQYF
TGCAGTGCTAGTCTCCCAGCGGGAGCCCACGAGCAGTACTTC
>TRBV7-2|NA|TRBJ2-6|NA
CASRVNRGANVLTF
TGTGCCAGCAGAGTCAATCGGGGGGCCAACGTCCTGACTTTC
>TRBV2|TRBD2|TRBJ2-2|NA
CASSIGLAGTGELFF
TGTGCCAGCAGTATTGGACTAGCAGGCACCGGGGAGCTGTTTTTT
>TRBV6-5|NA|TRBJ2-2|NA
CASSYGTGTGELFF
TGTGCCAGCAGTTACGGTACAGGGACTGGGGAGCTGTTTTTT
>TRBV5-6|TRBD1|TRBJ1-2|NA
CASSNQNGRQGRYGYTF
TGTGCCAGCAGCAACCAAAACGGGAGACAGGGCCGATATGGCTACACCTTC